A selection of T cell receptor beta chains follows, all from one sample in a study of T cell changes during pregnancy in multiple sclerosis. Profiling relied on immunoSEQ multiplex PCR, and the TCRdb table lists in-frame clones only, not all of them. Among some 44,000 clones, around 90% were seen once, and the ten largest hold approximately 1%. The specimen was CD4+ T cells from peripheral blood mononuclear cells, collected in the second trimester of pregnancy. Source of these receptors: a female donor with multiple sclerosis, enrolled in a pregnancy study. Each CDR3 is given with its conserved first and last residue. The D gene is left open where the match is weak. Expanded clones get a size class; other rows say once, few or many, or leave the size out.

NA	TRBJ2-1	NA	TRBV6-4	CASSETMQFF	TGTGCCAGCAGTGAAACTATGCAGTTCTTC
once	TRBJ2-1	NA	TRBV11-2	CASSLNPGLTLNEQFF	TGTGCCAGCAGCCTCAATCCGGGACTCACCTTAAATGAGCAGTTCTTC
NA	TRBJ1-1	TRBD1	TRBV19	CASSLTGGVAFF	TGTGCCAGTAGTTTGACAGGGGGCGTCGCTTTCTTT
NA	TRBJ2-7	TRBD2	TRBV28	CASRMGGGRDYEQYF	TGTGCCAGCAGGATGGGGGGGGGAAGGGACTACGAGCAGTACTTC
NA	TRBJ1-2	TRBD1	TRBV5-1	CASSLQQGADYGYTF	TGCGCCAGCAGCTTGCAGCAGGGGGCAGACTATGGCTACACCTTC
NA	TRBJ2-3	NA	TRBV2	CASSEGGAYSTDTQYF	TGTGCCAGCAGTGAAGGAGGAGCGTACAGCACAGATACGCAGTATTTT
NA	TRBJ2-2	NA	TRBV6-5	CASSLGTRVPTGELFF	TGTGCCAGCAGTTTGGGGACTCGGGTTCCGACCGGGGAGCTGTTTTTT
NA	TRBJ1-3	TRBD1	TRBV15	CATSLDRDARSGNTIYF	TGTGCCACCAGCCTAGACAGGGATGCACGGTCGGGAAACACCATATATTTT
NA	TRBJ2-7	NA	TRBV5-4	CASSKDLQGGYEQYF	TGTGCCAGCAGCAAGGATTTACAGGGTGGATACGAGCAGTACTTC
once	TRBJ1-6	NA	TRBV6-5	CASSSGTRIHPSPLHF	TGTGCCAGCAGTTCGGGGACAAGGATTCACCCTTCACCCCTCCACTTT
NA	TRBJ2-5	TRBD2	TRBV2	CASRGASGRSETQYF	TGTGCCAGCCGTGGTGCTAGCGGGAGGTCAGAGACCCAGTACTTC
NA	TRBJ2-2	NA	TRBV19	CASSIGPKNTGELFF	TGTGCCAGTAGTATAGGGCCGAAAAACACCGGGGAGCTGTTTTTT
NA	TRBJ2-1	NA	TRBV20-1	CSARPVGEQFF	TGCAGTGCTAGACCAGTTGGTGAGCAGTTCTTC
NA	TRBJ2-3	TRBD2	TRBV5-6	CASSLPGGSTDTQYF	TGTGCCAGCAGCTTGCCGGGAGGGAGCACAGATACGCAGTATTTT
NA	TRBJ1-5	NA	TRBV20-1	CSALVRGPQHF	TGCAGTGCTCTCGTCCGAGGGCCCCAGCATTTT
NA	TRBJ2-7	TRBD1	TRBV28	CASSRDRGTSYEQYF	TGTGCCAGCAGTCGGGACAGGGGGACCTCCTACGAGCAGTACTTC
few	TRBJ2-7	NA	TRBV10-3	CATRELLTYEQYF	TGTGCCACTAGAGAGCTCCTGACCTACGAGCAGTACTTC
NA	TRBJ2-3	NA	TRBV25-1	CASSPGTDTQYF	TGTGCCAGCAGCCCAGGCACAGATACGCAGTATTTT
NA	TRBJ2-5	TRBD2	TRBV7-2	CASRLAGGGETQYF	TGTGCCAGTCGACTAGCGGGAGGGGGGGAGACCCAGTACTTC
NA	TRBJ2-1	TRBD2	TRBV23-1	CARGRADYNEQFF	TGCGCCAGAGGGAGGGCCGACTACAATGAGCAGTTCTTC
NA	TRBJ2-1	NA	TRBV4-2	CASSLGAGNEQFF	TGTGCCAGCAGCCTTGGGGCTGGCAATGAGCAGTTCTTC
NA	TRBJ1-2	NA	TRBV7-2	CASSLIRTGYTF	TGTGCCAGCAGCCTCATCCGAACAGGCTACACCTTC
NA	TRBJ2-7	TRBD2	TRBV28	CASSLFESSGRAGEQYF	TGTGCCAGCAGTTTATTTGAGTCTAGCGGGAGGGCCGGCGAGCAGTACTTC
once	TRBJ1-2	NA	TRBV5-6	CASSLWGPLGYGYTF	TGTGCCAGCAGCTTGTGGGGCCCCCTCGGCTATGGCTACACCTTC
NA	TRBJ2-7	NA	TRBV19	CASSRTGTNYEQYF	TGTGCCAGTAGCCGAACCGGGACAAACTACGAGCAGTACTTC